This entry features one T cell receptor beta chain sequence. Antigen: not known. This table comes from immunoSEQ multiplex PCR, and its TCRdb copy is limited to in-frame clones, with some not included. The table records about 120,000 clones, about nine tenths of them present only once. This sample is drawn from a study of cytomegalovirus exposure and HLA in healthy donors. Notes on the study in general: A subsequent analysis found that TCR clusters from the first cohort also tended to co-occur in the 120 or so validation repertoires, with about 93% of cluster scores above 0. Cytomegalovirus-associated status was assigned to 150 to 200 TCR beta chains.

V was trimmed by 2 bases and J by 2 bases, leaving 4 bases between them. Looked up from germline, CDR1 is MGHDK and CDR2 is SYGVNS. The CDR3 has 13 residues. J is TRBJ1-5 and V is TRBV25-1; D gene unclear. The TCR comes from a young man in good health and CMV-seronegative. Sequencing used PBMCs. The CDR3 DNA is TGTGCCAGCAGTGAACTCGGCAATCAGCCCCAGCATTTT. It translates to CASSELGNQPQHF.